Listed below are T cell receptor beta chains from one sample, sequenced in a study of blood T cell repertoires in COVID-19. Assay: immunoSEQ multiplex PCR; the TCRdb copy retains only in-frame clones and omits some. This table holds roughly 250,000 clones, approximately 90% found once. Sequenced sample: PBMCs or T cells enriched from blood (not recorded which). These receptors originate from a woman aged 25-40 years with acute COVID-19. Each CDR3 is given with its conserved first and last residue. The D gene is left open where the match is weak. For some rows the clone size is stated as once, few or many, or as a class when expanded; others skip it.

cdr3_nt: TGTGCCACCAGTGATGAGACAGGTCCTGGAAACACCATATATTTT; cdr3_aa: CATSDETGPGNTIYF; j_call: TRBJ1-3; d_call: .; clone_size: .; v_call: TRBV24-1
cdr3_nt: TGTGCCAGTAGTATAGATCGGAACGGGTGGAATGAGCAGTTCTTC; cdr3_aa: CASSIDRNGWNEQFF; j_call: TRBJ2-1; d_call: .; clone_size: .; v_call: TRBV19
cdr3_nt: TGCGCCAGCAGCGGGGACAGCCAAGAGACCCAGTACTTC; cdr3_aa: CASSGDSQETQYF; j_call: TRBJ2-5; d_call: TRBD1; clone_size: .; v_call: TRBV5-1
cdr3_nt: TGTGCCAGCAGCCAAAGTAGGACAGCCTATGGCTACACCTTC; cdr3_aa: CASSQSRTAYGYTF; j_call: TRBJ1-2; d_call: .; clone_size: .; v_call: TRBV3-1/TRBV3-2
cdr3_nt: TGTGCCAGCAGCTCCCGGGCAGCGGGAAACAATGAGCAGTTCTTC; cdr3_aa: CASSSRAAGNNEQFF; j_call: TRBJ2-1; d_call: TRBD2; clone_size: once; v_call: TRBV9
cdr3_nt: TGCGCCAGCAGCCAAGCCACATTGGGAGTTCGCTACAATGAGCAGTTCTTC; cdr3_aa: CASSQATLGVRYNEQFF; j_call: TRBJ2-1; d_call: .; clone_size: once; v_call: TRBV4-1
cdr3_nt: TGTGCCAGCAGCGTAGCAGGGGCATCCGGAAACACCATATATTTT; cdr3_aa: CASSVAGASGNTIYF; j_call: TRBJ1-3; d_call: .; clone_size: few; v_call: TRBV9
cdr3_nt: TGTGCCAGCAGCACGGACAGCTACAATGAGCAGTTCTTC; cdr3_aa: CASSTDSYNEQFF; j_call: TRBJ2-1; d_call: .; clone_size: .; v_call: TRBV7-2
cdr3_nt: TGCGCCAGCAGGGCCGGGACAGGGACCCCAGCCAAAAACATTCAGTACTTC; cdr3_aa: CASRAGTGTPAKNIQYF; j_call: TRBJ2-4; d_call: TRBD1; clone_size: once; v_call: TRBV5-1
cdr3_nt: TGTGCCAGCAGCCTAGCGGGGGGGCGCTCAGATACGCAGTATTTT; cdr3_aa: CASSLAGGRSDTQYF; j_call: TRBJ2-3; d_call: TRBD2; clone_size: .; v_call: TRBV5-6
cdr3_nt: TGTGCCAGTAGTATATCCCATGGAGGGGACTATGGCTACACCTTC; cdr3_aa: CASSISHGGDYGYTF; j_call: TRBJ1-2; d_call: .; clone_size: few; v_call: TRBV19
cdr3_nt: TGTGCCACCAGCAGACTGGACAGCCTGGGGGAGACCCAGTACTTC; cdr3_aa: CATSRLDSLGETQYF; j_call: TRBJ2-5; d_call: .; clone_size: once; v_call: TRBV15
cdr3_nt: TGCGCCAGCAGCCAATTGGCTAGCGGGGGGATGGATACGCAGTATTTT; cdr3_aa: CASSQLASGGMDTQYF; j_call: TRBJ2-3; d_call: TRBD2; clone_size: .; v_call: TRBV4-1
cdr3_nt: TGTGCCAGCAGCCAAGCCAGGGCAGGGGGCTTTTACGAGCAGTACTTC; cdr3_aa: CASSQARAGGFYEQYF; j_call: TRBJ2-7; d_call: TRBD1; clone_size: many; v_call: TRBV3-1/TRBV3-2
cdr3_nt: TGTGCCATCAGTGAGTCAAGACTATCTGGAAACACCATATATTTT; cdr3_aa: CAISESRLSGNTIYF; j_call: TRBJ1-3; d_call: .; clone_size: .; v_call: TRBV10-3
cdr3_nt: TGTGCCAGCAGTTACTCGGCGGGAGATTCGAGGAGCTCCTACGAGCAGTACTTC; cdr3_aa: CASSYSAGDSRSSYEQYF; j_call: TRBJ2-7; d_call: TRBD2; clone_size: few; v_call: TRBV6-2/TRBV6-3
cdr3_nt: TGTGCCAGCAGCTTGGAACAGGGCCTTTACTATGGCTACACCTTC; cdr3_aa: CASSLEQGLYYGYTF; j_call: TRBJ1-2; d_call: .; clone_size: .; v_call: TRBV5-6
cdr3_nt: TGCGCCAGCAGCAGGGACAGAAGCTCCTATAATTCACCCCTCCACTTT; cdr3_aa: CASSRDRSSYNSPLHF; j_call: TRBJ1-6; d_call: TRBD1; clone_size: .; v_call: TRBV5-1
cdr3_nt: TGTGCCAGCAGCCTCCTAGCCGGGGAGCTGTTTTTT; cdr3_aa: CASSLLAGELFF; j_call: TRBJ2-2; d_call: .; clone_size: .; v_call: TRBV7-2
cdr3_nt: TGTGCCAGCAGTGAAGCCCTAGCGGGAGTCCACGAGCAGTACTTC; cdr3_aa: CASSEALAGVHEQYF; j_call: TRBJ2-7; d_call: TRBD2; clone_size: .; v_call: TRBV2
cdr3_nt: TGTGCCAGTAGGACACAGGGTTTACACTCACCCCTCCACTTT; cdr3_aa: CASRTQGLHSPLHF; j_call: TRBJ1-6; d_call: .; clone_size: .; v_call: TRBV19
cdr3_nt: TGTGCCTGGAGTGTGCAGGCGAACACCGGGGAGCTGTTTTTT; cdr3_aa: CAWSVQANTGELFF; j_call: TRBJ2-2; d_call: .; clone_size: .; v_call: TRBV30